The sequence of this T cell receptor (beta chain) was determined in a study of CD8+CD57+ T cells in acquired aplastic anemia. Study-wide results and limits: Simpson's diversity of CD8+ cells was not significantly different in patients compared with controls. A set of twenty-nine CD8+ CDR3 sequences was shared between patients and controls, and these sequences appeared highly expressed in patients.

Of note for this clonotype: The antigen is unknown.

With 3 bases removed from V and 6 bases from J, the gap between germline ends came to 5 bases. The CDR3 sequence is 11 residues long. Per the germline V gene, CDR1 is DFQATT and CDR2 is SNEGSKA (reference sequence). The template used for profiling TCR beta VDJ and CDR3 was genomic DNA. In TCRdb, the reads were re-called with MiXCR into one record per CDR3 protein. The data contain more than 150,000 distinct CDR3 sequences, 45% to 60% of them singletons. Patients chosen for sequencing had shown CD8+CD57+ cell expansion by flow cytometry. The sequence came from a human donor with aplastic anemia. J is TRBJ2-2 and V is TRBV20-1, with D unresolved. The sequenced material came from sorted CD4+, CD8+, or CD8+CD57+ T cells (not recorded which) from PBMCs. The CDR3 region has the DNA TGCAGTGCTAGTCGGGCCGGGGAGCTGTTTTTT. Translation gives CSASRAGELFF.